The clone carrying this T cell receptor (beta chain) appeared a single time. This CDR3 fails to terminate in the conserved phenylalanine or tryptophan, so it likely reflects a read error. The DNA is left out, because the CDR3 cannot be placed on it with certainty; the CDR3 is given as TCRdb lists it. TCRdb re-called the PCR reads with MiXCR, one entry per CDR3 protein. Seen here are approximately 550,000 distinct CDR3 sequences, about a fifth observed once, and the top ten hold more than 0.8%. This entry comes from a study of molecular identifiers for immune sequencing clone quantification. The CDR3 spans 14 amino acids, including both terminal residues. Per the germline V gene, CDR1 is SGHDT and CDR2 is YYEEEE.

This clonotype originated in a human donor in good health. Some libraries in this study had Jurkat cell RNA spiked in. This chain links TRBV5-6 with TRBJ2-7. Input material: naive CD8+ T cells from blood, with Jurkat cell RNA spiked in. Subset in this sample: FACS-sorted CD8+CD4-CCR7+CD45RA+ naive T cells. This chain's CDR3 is CASSLVGSSYEQCL.